Described below is a single T cell receptor (beta chain) sequence and its context. This sample was included in a study of blood T cell repertoires in COVID-19. Study summary: Sources were T cells, B-cell-depleted T cells, or PBMCs; the material itself was cDNA or gDNA.

Data came from immunoSEQ multiplex PCR; TCRdb stores just in-frame clones and leaves some out. The sample holds approximately 200,000 clones; 70% to 90% are singletons and the top ten take approximately 9.9%. V was shortened by 4 bases and J by 4 bases, with 15 bases between the two germline ends. Looked up from germline, CDR1 is SQVTM and CDR2 is ANQGSEA. The CDR3 runs 14 residues. The chain carries TRBV29-1 and TRBJ2-3; tentative D call: TRBD2 (5 bases). Sequencing was performed on peripheral blood. The source is a human donor with active or convalescent COVID-19. The donor label of this sample is uncertain. In DNA, the CDR3 is TGCAGCGTTGCCACTAGACTCCTTGCAGATACGCAGTATTTT. It yields the protein CSVATRLLADTQYF.